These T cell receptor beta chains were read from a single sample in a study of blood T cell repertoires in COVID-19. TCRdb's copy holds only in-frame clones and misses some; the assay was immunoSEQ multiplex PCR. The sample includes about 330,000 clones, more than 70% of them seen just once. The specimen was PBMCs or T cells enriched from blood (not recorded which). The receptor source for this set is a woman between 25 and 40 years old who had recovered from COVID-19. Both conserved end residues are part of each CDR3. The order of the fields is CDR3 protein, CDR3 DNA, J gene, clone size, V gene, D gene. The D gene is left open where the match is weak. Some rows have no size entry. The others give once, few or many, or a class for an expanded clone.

CDR3aa: CASVFGQLNTEAFF
CDR3nt: TGTGCCAGCGTTTTCGGACAGCTGAACACTGAAGCTTTCTTT
j_gene: TRBJ1-1
abundance: -
v_gene: TRBV6-5
d_gene: -

CDR3aa: CSARQGLTYEQYF
CDR3nt: TGCAGCGCCAGACAGGGCTTAACCTACGAGCAGTACTTC
j_gene: TRBJ2-7
abundance: once
v_gene: TRBV29-1
d_gene: TRBD1

CDR3aa: CASTGVNTGELFF
CDR3nt: TGTGCCAGCACCGGAGTTAACACCGGGGAGCTGTTTTTT
j_gene: TRBJ2-2
abundance: -
v_gene: TRBV6-5
d_gene: -

CDR3aa: CASGRDRQANYGYTF
CDR3nt: TGTGCCAGCGGCCGGGACAGGCAAGCTAACTATGGCTACACCTTC
j_gene: TRBJ1-2
abundance: once
v_gene: TRBV2
d_gene: TRBD1

CDR3aa: CAISGGAYEQYF
CDR3nt: TGTGCCATCAGTGGGGGGGCCTACGAGCAGTACTTC
j_gene: TRBJ2-7
abundance: -
v_gene: TRBV10-3
d_gene: -

CDR3aa: CASSAGQSSGNTIYF
CDR3nt: TGTGCCAGCAGCGCGGGACAGAGCTCTGGAAACACCATATATTTT
j_gene: TRBJ1-3
abundance: -
v_gene: TRBV9
d_gene: TRBD1

CDR3aa: CASSTTGTGYYGYTF
CDR3nt: TGTGCCAGCAGTACGACCGGGACTGGCTACTATGGCTACACCTTC
j_gene: TRBJ1-2
abundance: many
v_gene: TRBV6-2/TRBV6-3
d_gene: -

CDR3aa: CASSVRDRDNSPLHF
CDR3nt: TGTGCCAGCAGCGTCCGGGACAGGGATAATTCACCCCTCCACTTT
j_gene: TRBJ1-6
abundance: -
v_gene: TRBV9
d_gene: TRBD1

CDR3aa: CASSQSMTAYNEQFF
CDR3nt: TGTGCCAGCAGCCAATCGATGACAGCGTACAATGAGCAGTTCTTC
j_gene: TRBJ2-1
abundance: -
v_gene: TRBV16
d_gene: -

CDR3aa: CATRDFGGSNYGYTF
CDR3nt: TGTGCCACACGGGATTTTGGAGGGTCCAACTATGGCTACACCTTC
j_gene: TRBJ1-2
abundance: -
v_gene: TRBV28
d_gene: -